The source of this T cell receptor (beta chain) is a study of shared clonotypes between healthy human individuals. After removal of 3 bases from V and 3 bases from J, the junction contained 2 bases not matched to a gene. The CDR3 covers 14 residues. Per germline, CDR1 LNHDA and CDR2 SQIVND (reference sequence). Generated by immunoSEQ multiplex PCR, the TCRdb table keeps only in-frame clones and is missing some. This table has 600,000 or so clones, 98% appearing once. As defined, naive CD8 cells were CD45RO-negative and positively selected for CCR7, with terminally differentiated effector memory CD45RA+ cells excluded.

This TCR was sampled from a young man in good health. The chain employs TRBV19 and TRBJ2-1; TRBD2 agrees at 7 bases. Sequenced input: naive CD8+ T cells sorted from blood. The CDR3 spells CASSIPGGYNEQFF. The CDR3 coding sequence is TGTGCCAGTAGTATTCCGGGAGGCTACAATGAGCAGTTCTTC.